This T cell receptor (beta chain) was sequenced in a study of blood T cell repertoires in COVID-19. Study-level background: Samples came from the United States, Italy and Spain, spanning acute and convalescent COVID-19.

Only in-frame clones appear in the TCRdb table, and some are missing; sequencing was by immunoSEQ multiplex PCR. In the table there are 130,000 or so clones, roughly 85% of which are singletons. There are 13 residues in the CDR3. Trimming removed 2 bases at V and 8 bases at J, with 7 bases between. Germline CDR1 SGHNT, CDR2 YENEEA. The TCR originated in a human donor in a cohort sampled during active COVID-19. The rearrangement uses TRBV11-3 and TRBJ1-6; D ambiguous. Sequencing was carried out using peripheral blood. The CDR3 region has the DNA TGTGCCAGCAGCTTATTATCGGATTCACCCCTCCACTTT. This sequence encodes CASSLLSDSPLHF.